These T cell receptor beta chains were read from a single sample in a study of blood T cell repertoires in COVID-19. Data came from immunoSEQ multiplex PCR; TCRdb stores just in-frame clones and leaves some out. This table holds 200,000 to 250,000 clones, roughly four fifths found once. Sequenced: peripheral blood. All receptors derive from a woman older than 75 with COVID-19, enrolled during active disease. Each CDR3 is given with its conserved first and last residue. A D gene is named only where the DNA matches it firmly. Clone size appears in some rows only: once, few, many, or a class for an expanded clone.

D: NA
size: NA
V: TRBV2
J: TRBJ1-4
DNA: TGTGCCAGCAGGGAAGCAGGGAGAATAGAAAAACTGTTTTTT
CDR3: CASREAGRIEKLFF

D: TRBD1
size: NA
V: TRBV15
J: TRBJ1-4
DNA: TGTGCCACCAGCAGAGCGACAGGGGCAAAGGAAAAACTGTTTTTT
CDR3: CATSRATGAKEKLFF

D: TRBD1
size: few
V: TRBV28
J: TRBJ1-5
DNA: TGTGCCAGCAGTTTATCCGGGACAGGCAATCAGCCCCAGCATTTT
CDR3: CASSLSGTGNQPQHF

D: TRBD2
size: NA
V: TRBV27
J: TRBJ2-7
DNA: TGTGCCAGCAGGGGGACTAGCGGGGGGTACGAGCAGTACTTC
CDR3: CASRGTSGGYEQYF

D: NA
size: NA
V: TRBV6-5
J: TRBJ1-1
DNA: TGTGCCAGCAGTTATCTGGGGGCGCTGAACACTGAAGCTTTCTTT
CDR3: CASSYLGALNTEAFF

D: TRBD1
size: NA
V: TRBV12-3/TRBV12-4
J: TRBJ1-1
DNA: TGTGCCAGCAGTTTCCAGGGGGAAACTGAAGCTTTCTTT
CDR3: CASSFQGETEAFF

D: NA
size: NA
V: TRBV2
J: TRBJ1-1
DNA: TGTGCCAGCAGTGCAGTGAACACTGAAGCTTTCTTT
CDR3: CASSAVNTEAFF

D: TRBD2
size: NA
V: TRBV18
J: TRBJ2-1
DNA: TGTGCCAGCTCAACAGCTACCGGGACTAGCGGGAGAAATGAGCAGTTCTTC
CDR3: CASSTATGTSGRNEQFF

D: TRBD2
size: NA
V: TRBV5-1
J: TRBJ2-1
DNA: TGCGCCAGCAGCTTGGCCGCCACTAGCGGGAACAATGAGCAGTTCTTC
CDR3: CASSLAATSGNNEQFF

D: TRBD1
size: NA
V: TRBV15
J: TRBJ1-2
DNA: TGTGCCACCAGCCCCCCTTTACAGGGGGGCTACACCTTC
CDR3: CATSPPLQGGYTF

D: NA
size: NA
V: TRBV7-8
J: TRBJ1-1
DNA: TGTGCCAGCAGCATAGGGGGGAGGGCTGAAGCTTTCTTT
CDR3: CASSIGGRAEAFF

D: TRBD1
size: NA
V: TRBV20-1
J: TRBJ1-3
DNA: TGCAGTGCTAGTGAGGACAGGGGGGGTAACACCATATATTTT
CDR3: CSASEDRGGNTIYF

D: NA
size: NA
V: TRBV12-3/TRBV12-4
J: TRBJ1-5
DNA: TGTGCCAGCGGCTTCCCTTACCCCCAGCATTTT
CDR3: CASGFPYPQHF

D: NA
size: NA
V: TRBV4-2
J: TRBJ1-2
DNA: TGTGCCAGCAGCCAAGAAAAGGGGTCCTATGGCTACACCTTC
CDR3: CASSQEKGSYGYTF

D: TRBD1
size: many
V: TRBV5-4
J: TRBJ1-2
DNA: TGTGCCAGCAGCGTTACGGGACAGTTCGGCTACACCTTC
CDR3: CASSVTGQFGYTF

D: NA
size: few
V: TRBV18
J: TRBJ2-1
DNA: TGTGCCAGCTCACCACAGGCGGGAAACGTCTACAATGAGCAGTTCTTC
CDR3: CASSPQAGNVYNEQFF

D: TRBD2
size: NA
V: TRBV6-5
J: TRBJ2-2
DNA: TGTGCCAGCAGTTACACCGGGGGGGCCGGGGAGCTGTTTTTT
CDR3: CASSYTGGAGELFF

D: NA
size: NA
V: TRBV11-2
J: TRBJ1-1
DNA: TGTGCCAGTGGTCCCCGGGGGATGAACACTGAAGCTTTCTTT
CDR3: CASGPRGMNTEAFF

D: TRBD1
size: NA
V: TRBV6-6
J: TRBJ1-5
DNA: TGTGCCAGCAGTTACTCCGACAGGGGAAGCAATCAGCCCCAGCATTTT
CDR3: CASSYSDRGSNQPQHF

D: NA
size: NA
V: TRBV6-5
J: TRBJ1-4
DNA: TGTGCCAGCAGGCTCAGGGGCAAAACTAATGAAAAACTGTTTTTT
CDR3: CASRLRGKTNEKLFF

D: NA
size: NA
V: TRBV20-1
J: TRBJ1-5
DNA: TGCAGTGCTAGTGGAACAAATCAGCCCCAGCATTTT
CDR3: CSASGTNQPQHF

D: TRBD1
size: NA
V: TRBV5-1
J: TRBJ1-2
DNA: TGCGCCAGCAGCTTGACCGGGACAGGGGGAGGCTACACCTTC
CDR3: CASSLTGTGGGYTF

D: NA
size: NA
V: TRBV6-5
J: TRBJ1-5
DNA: TGTGCCAGCAGTTCAGCACCAGGGTATAGCAATCAGCCCCAGCATTTT
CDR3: CASSSAPGYSNQPQHF

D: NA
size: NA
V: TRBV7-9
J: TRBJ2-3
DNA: TGTGCCAGCAGCTTAGTAGCGGTAGGAACAGATACGCAGTATTTT
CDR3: CASSLVAVGTDTQYF

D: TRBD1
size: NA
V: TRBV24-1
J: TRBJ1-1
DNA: TGTGCCACCAGTGGCTCGACAGGGAGTAATCGAGCTTTCTTT
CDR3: CATSGSTGSNRAFF